This T cell receptor beta chain was found in a study of shared clonotypes between healthy human individuals. Study-level background: Those who served as donors were a couple of women and three men between the ages of 18 and 49. CD8 memory received one plate per donor, CD8 naive two, CD4 memory three and CD4 naive three.

Some clones are missing from TCRdb's copy, which holds only in-frame ones; the method was immunoSEQ multiplex PCR. The table has 2 million to 3 million clones, more than 85% seen once. Study-level points and caveats: Clonotype sharing among donors likely depends on sequencing depth.

The germline V and J ends were trimmed by 2 bases and 7 bases, with 12 bases remaining between them. Germline CDR1 reads SGDLS; CDR2 reads YYNGEE. This CDR3 contains 14 residues. As concerns this clone: The antigen is undetermined.

This rearrangement joins TRBV9 to TRBJ2-2; D perhaps matches TRBD1 (6 bases). Sequenced: naive CD4+ T cells from PBMCs. The subset is: CD45RA+ positively selected. The clonotype was recovered from a man younger than 30 in good health. Some clones in this sample may be carry-over from other donors' samples. Written as DNA, the CDR3 is TGTGCCAGCAGCGTCACAGGGTCCCTCGGGGAGCTGTTTTTT. This sequence encodes CASSVTGSLGELFF.